These T cell receptor beta chains were read from a single sample in a study of shared clonotypes between healthy human individuals. The repertoire was sequenced with immunoSEQ multiplex PCR; TCRdb's copy has only in-frame clones and lacks some. The sample consists of about 820,000 clones, over 90% of them appearing once. Source material: naive CD8+ T cells sorted from blood. The source is a man in his thirties or forties in good health. Each CDR3 is given with its conserved first and last residue. The D gene is left open where the match is weak. The size of a clone is reported for some rows only, either as once, few or many, or as a class for expanded clones.

D	V	size	J	length	DNA	CDR3
NA	TRBV7-2	NA	TRBJ1-2	15	TGTGCCAGCAGCTTAAATCGAAGGGAAGTAGGGGGCTACACCTTC	CASSLNRREVGGYTF
TRBD1	TRBV7-9	NA	TRBJ1-1	17	TGTGCCAGCAGCCAACGGACAGGGCAACCGATTAACACTGAAGCTTTCTTT	CASSQRTGQPINTEAFF
NA	TRBV5-4	NA	TRBJ2-7	14	TGTGCCAGCAGCTTCCGCGGCGGAGCCTACGAGCAGTACTTC	CASSFRGGAYEQYF
NA	TRBV10-2	NA	TRBJ1-3	14	TGCGCCAGCAGTGAGTCGGGGACTGGAAACACCATATATTTT	CASSESGTGNTIYF
NA	TRBV7-2	NA	TRBJ2-3	16	TGTGCCAGCAGCGCTTTCGGCAGGGCTAGCACAGATACGCAGTATTTT	CASSAFGRASTDTQYF
NA	TRBV19	NA	TRBJ2-2	13	TGTGCCAGTACCGACATAGTTGCCGGGGAGCTGTTTTTT	CASTDIVAGELFF
NA	TRBV28	once	TRBJ1-1	16	TGTGCCATTCAGGCGGGGGGCATTGCGGAGAACACTGAAGCTTTCTTT	CAIQAGGIAENTEAFF
TRBD2	TRBV7-9	NA	TRBJ2-1	17	TGTGCCAGCAGCTCGGAGACTAGCGGGAGTTTCTACAATGAGCAGTTCTTC	CASSSETSGSFYNEQFF
NA	TRBV7-3	NA	TRBJ2-1	13	TGTGCCAGCAGCTTACTGTGGCAAAATGAGCAGTTCTTC	CASSLLWQNEQFF
TRBD2	TRBV27	NA	TRBJ2-1	18	TGTGCCAGCAGGAAAATCGAGACTAGCGGGCCATCCTACAATGAGCAGTTCTTC	CASRKIETSGPSYNEQFF
NA	TRBV19	NA	TRBJ2-3	15	TGTGCCAGTCGGGACTCCCCAAGGGGCACAGATACGCAGTATTTT	CASRDSPRGTDTQYF